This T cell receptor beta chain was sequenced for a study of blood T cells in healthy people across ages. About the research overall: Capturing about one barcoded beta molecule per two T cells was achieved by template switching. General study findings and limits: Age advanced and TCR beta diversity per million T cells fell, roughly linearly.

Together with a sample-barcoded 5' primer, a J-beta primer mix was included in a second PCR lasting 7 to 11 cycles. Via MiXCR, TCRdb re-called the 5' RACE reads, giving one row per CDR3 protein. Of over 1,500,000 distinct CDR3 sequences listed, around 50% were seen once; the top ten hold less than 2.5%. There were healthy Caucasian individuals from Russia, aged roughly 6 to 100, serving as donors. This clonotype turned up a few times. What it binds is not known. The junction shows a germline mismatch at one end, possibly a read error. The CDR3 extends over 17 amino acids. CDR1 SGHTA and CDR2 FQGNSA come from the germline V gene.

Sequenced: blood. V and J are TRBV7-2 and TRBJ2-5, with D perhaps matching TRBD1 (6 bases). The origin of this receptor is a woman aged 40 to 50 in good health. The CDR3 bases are TGTGCCAGCAGCTTAGGGGGTGGGGGCTCCTCTCAAGGGACCCAGTACTTC. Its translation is CASSLGGGGSSQGTQYF.